The 28 T cell receptor beta chains listed next were all sequenced from one sample in a study of spatial heterogeneity in lung cancer. The time point here: sample taken at primary tumor resection. One entry per CDR3 protein, called by TCRdb with MiXCR from the 5' RACE reads. This table has about 39,000 distinct CDR3 sequences, around 3.1% appearing once. The input for sequencing was normal lung tissue next to the tumor, taken at surgery. The receptors originated from a male donor with early-stage non-small cell lung cancer.

Ten or more counts support this clonotype. The rearrangement links TRBV6-6 to TRBJ1-2; D is possibly TRBD1 (5 bases). The CDR3 is 13 residues long. From germline, CDR1 is MNHNY and CDR2 SVGAGI (reference sequence). The V end lost 8 bases, the J end lost 8 bases, and 18 bases lay between the germline ends. CDR3 protein: CASQPGQGRGYTF. CDR3 bases: TGTGCCAGCCAGCCCGGGCAGGGACGAGGCTACACCTTC.

This clonotype came up many times. V and J are TRBV2 and TRBJ1-2; D not resolved. This CDR3 region has 11 residues. CDR1 is SNHLY, CDR2 FYNNEI, per germline. V was cut by 9 bases and J by 4 bases, with 9 bases left in between. CDR3 protein: CARRDRYGYTF. CDR3 sequence (DNA): TGTGCCAGGAGAGACCGCTATGGCTACACCTTC.

This clonotype was counted ten times or more. The chain employs TRBV27 and TRBJ1-1; D is perhaps TRBD1 (6 bases). The length of the CDR3 is 16 residues. Germline V lookup: CDR1 MNHEY, CDR2 SMNVEV (reference sequence). Between the trimmed V and J ends, which lost 0 bases and 5 bases, there was a span of 16 bases. In DNA form, the CDR3 reads TGTGCCAGCAGTTTATCTGGGGGGGCGCATGAAACTGAAGCTTTCTTT. This translates into CASSLSGGAHETEAFF.

This clonotype has ten or more counts. The chain recombines TRBV18 with TRBJ2-3; D is unresolved. Germline CDR1 and CDR2: KGHSH and LQKENI. The CDR3 spans 13 residues. The ends were cut back, 3 bases at V and 2 bases at J, with 6 bases in the middle. This chain's CDR3 is CASSPVTTDTQYF. Written as DNA, the CDR3 is TGTGCCAGCTCACCCGTGACCACAGATACGCAGTATTTT.

This clonotype has a handful of counts. V is TRBV6-6 and J is TRBJ2-7, with 8 positions matching TRBD2. V shed 8 bases, J shed 1 base, and the junction held 7 bases outside the gene matches. Germline V lookup: CDR1 MNHNY, CDR2 SVGAGI (reference sequence). The CDR3 spans 14 residues. The CDR3 here is CASQRGTDSYEQYF. The DNA of the CDR3 is TGTGCCAGCCAGCGGGGGACGGATTCCTACGAGCAGTACTTC.

This clonotype was found many times. The rearrangement links TRBV28 to TRBJ1-6; D is uncertain. Trimming cost V 6 bases and J 1 base, with 7 bases left between them. CDR1 is MDHEN and CDR2 is SYDVKM in the germline V gene. CDR3 length equals 14 residues. CDR3 amino acids: CASRESSYNSPLHF. In DNA form, the CDR3 reads TGTGCCAGCAGAGAGAGTTCCTATAATTCACCCCTCCACTTT.

This clonotype was detected ten times or more. This chain joins TRBV29-1 and TRBJ1-2; no reliable D call. CDR1 SQVTM and CDR2 ANQGSEA come from the germline V gene. The CDR3 is 14 residues long. The ends were cut back, 5 bases at V and 4 bases at J, with 17 bases in the middle. The CDR3: CSVFVPLGGYGYTF. DNA for the CDR3: TGCAGCGTTTTTGTTCCCTTGGGTGGCTATGGCTACACCTTC. Complete variable domain (other parts from reference TRBV29-1 and TRBJ1-2): SAVISQKPSRDICQRGTSLTIQCQVDSQVTMMFWYRQQPGQSLTLIATANQGSEATYESGFVIDKFPISRPNLTFSTLTVSNMSPEDSSIYLCSVFVPLGGYGYTFGSGTRLTVV.

The chain carries TRBV6-1 and TRBJ1-2, with D unresolved. The CDR3 extends over 15 amino acids. Between the trimmed V and J ends, which lost 5 bases and 0 bases, there was a span of 13 bases. Germline CDR1 reads MNHNS; CDR2 reads SASEGT. Written as DNA, the CDR3 is TGTGCCAGCAGTTCGGACGGGAAGGCTAACTATGGCTACACCTTC. Its protein product is CASSSDGKANYGYTF.

This clonotype was found many times. This sequence joins TRBV5-1 and TRBJ2-3, with 7 bases identical to TRBD1. The CDR3 is 11 amino acids. V shed 7 bases and J 5 bases; nucleotides not matched to a gene: 1. Germline V gene sequence: CDR1 SGHRS, CDR2 YFSETQ. The CDR3 bases are TGCGCCAGCCGGACAGGAGATACGCAGTATTTT. The encoded protein is CASRTGDTQYF.

The sample holds many counts of this clonotype. The CDR3 loop reads CASSYRPSNYGYTF. Here the CDR3 DNA reads TGTGCCAGCAGTTACAGACCTTCTAACTATGGCTACACCTTC. The chain has TRBV12-3 or TRBV12-4 and TRBJ1-2; D unresolved. Deletions cut 4 bases from V and 0 bases from J, with 9 bases between. This CDR3 is built from 14 residues.

This clonotype was counted between two and nine times. The chain uses TRBV3-1 and TRBJ2-1, with 9 positions matching TRBD2. Germline assignment: CDR1 LGHDT and CDR2 YNNKEL (reference sequence). CDR3 size: 17 residues. Unmatched junction bases numbered 11, after V lost 0 bases and J lost 8 bases. The CDR3 bases are TGTGCCAGCAGCCAAGATTGGCGGGAGGGTTTTCTGGATGAGCAGTTCTTC. Protein product: CASSQDWREGFLDEQFF.

This clonotype was found many times. CDR3: CSVGRLAGTDTQYF. The CDR3 nucleotides are TGCAGCGTTGGCCGGCTAGCGGGCACAGATACGCAGTATTTT. The chain has TRBV29-1 and TRBJ2-3; 7 bases agree with TRBD2. The germline V gene has CDR1 SQVTM and CDR2 ANQGSEA. The CDR3 consists of 14 residues. The J segment lost 1 base and the V segment lost 4 bases, leaving 5 bases of the junction unmatched.

This clonotype was detected ten times or more. The chain couples TRBV6-2 or TRBV6-3 to TRBJ1-5, with 7 bases aligning to TRBD1. Germline assignment: CDR1 MNHEY and CDR2 SVGEGT. This CDR3 is built from 14 residues. The J segment lost 4 bases and the V segment lost 8 bases, leaving 8 bases of the junction unmatched. The chain's CDR3 is CASERPGGNQPQHF. The CDR3 nucleotides read TGTGCCAGCGAGAGACCAGGGGGGAATCAGCCCCAGCATTTT.

This clonotype has at least ten counts. V usage is TRBV5-1 and J usage is TRBJ1-1, with TRBD1 matching 11 bases. CDR1 and CDR2 from the germline V gene are SGHRS and YFSETQ. J lost 0 bases, V lost 4 bases, and 2 bases had no gene match. The CDR3 consists of 15 residues. DNA for the CDR3: TGCGCCAGCAGCGCGGGACAGGGGGTGAACACTGAAGCTTTCTTT. Protein sequence: CASSAGQGVNTEAFF.

This clonotype occurred many times. The rearrangement uses TRBV7-2 and TRBJ1-4, with no clear D. CDR3 size: 13 residues. With 4 bases removed from V and 10 bases from J, the gap between germline ends came to 13 bases. The germline CDR1 and CDR2 sequences are SGHTA and FQGNSA. CDR3 nucleotide sequence: TGTGCCAGCAGCTCCCGGCAGGAGGGAAAACTGTTTTTT. It translates to CASSSRQEGKLFF.

This clonotype appeared many times. The J gene is TRBJ2-1, the V gene TRBV20-1; 10 bases align to TRBD2. V dropped 6 bases and J dropped 7; count of bases not matched to a gene: 9. From germline, CDR1 is DFQATT and CDR2 SNEGSKA (reference sequence). The CDR3 is 14 amino acids. The chain's CDR3 is CSALQREGRNEQFF. CDR3 nucleotides: TGCAGTGCCCTTCAGCGGGAGGGCCGGAATGAGCAGTTCTTC.

At least ten counts were recorded for this clonotype. The genes are TRBV7-3 and TRBJ1-6, with D unclear. Between the trimmed V and J ends, which lost 6 bases and 6 bases, there was a span of 9 bases. The CDR3 spans 13 residues. Germline V lookup: CDR1 SGHTA, CDR2 FQGTGA. Here the CDR3 reads CASSQGFNSPLHF. The DNA of the CDR3 is TGTGCCAGCAGTCAAGGGTTTAATTCACCCCTCCACTTT.

CDR3 sequence reads: CASSLRGGTGGQETQYF. CDR3 DNA: TGTGCCAGCAGCCTACGTGGCGGGACCGGGGGGCAAGAGACCCAGTACTTC. The gene calls are TRBV7-2 and TRBJ2-5, with 7 positions matching TRBD2. The germline CDR1 and CDR2 sequences are SGHTA and FQGNSA. The CDR3 covers 17 residues. V lost 5 bases, J lost 2 bases, and 14 bases stayed unmatched.

This clonotype has ten or more counts. V is TRBV6-1 and J is TRBJ2-3, with D perhaps matching TRBD1 or TRBD2 (5 bases each). The CDR3 runs 13 residues. Germline loops: CDR1 MNHNS, CDR2 SASEGT. The CDR3 DNA is TGTGGACTCAGGGAGTCGGGCACAGATACGCAGTATTTT. It yields the protein CGLRESGTDTQYF.

This clonotype was seen ten or more times. This rearrangement joins TRBV29-1 to TRBJ1-4; 9 bases map to TRBD1. The CDR3 is 13 amino acids. Germline CDR1 is SQVTM and CDR2 is ANQGSEA. The V gene end was trimmed by 7 bases and the J gene end by 7 bases; junction bases not matched to a gene: 7. The CDR3 protein is CSAGTGMSEKLFF. The CDR3 DNA is TGCAGCGCAGGGACAGGGATGAGTGAAAAACTGTTTTTT. Using reference TRBV29-1 and TRBJ1-4 for the parts outside the CDR3, the full variable domain is SAVISQKPSRDICQRGTSLTIQCQVDSQVTMMFWYRQQPGQSLTLIATANQGSEATYESGFVIDKFPISRPNLTFSTLTVSNMSPEDSSIYLCSAGTGMSEKLFFGSGTQLSVL.

There are many counts of this clonotype. V usage is TRBV29-1 and J usage is TRBJ2-6; 7 nucleotides line up with TRBD1. This CDR3 is 15 amino acids long. The J segment lost 2 bases and the V segment lost 6 bases, leaving 7 bases of the junction unmatched. Germline loops: CDR1 SQVTM, CDR2 ANQGSEA. CDR3 region: CSVTDRVAGANVLTF. CDR3 DNA: TGCAGCGTCACCGACAGGGTTGCTGGGGCCAACGTCCTGACTTTC.

This clonotype was seen many times. The chain has TRBV11-2 and TRBJ2-1; D is uncertain. Trimming removed 1 base from V and 0 bases from J, with 7 bases in between. CDR1 SGHAT and CDR2 FQNNGV come from the germline V gene. This CDR3 has 15 residues. CDR3 sequence reads: CASSLVLGSYNEQFF. Written as DNA, the CDR3 is TGTGCCAGCAGCTTAGTGCTGGGCTCCTACAATGAGCAGTTCTTC.

The sample holds many counts of this clonotype. The genes are TRBV6-2 or TRBV6-3 and TRBJ2-3; D unclear. Trimming pared 5 bases from V and 6 bases from J, leaving 6 bases between. Germline CDR1 MNHEY, CDR2 SVGEGT. The CDR3 has 11 residues. The chain's CDR3 is CASSPRDTQYF. CDR3 bases: TGTGCCAGCAGTCCCCGGGATACGCAGTATTTT.

This clonotype was observed at least ten times. V usage is TRBV5-1 and J usage is TRBJ2-2; 7 nucleotides line up with TRBD1. Germline V gene data show CDR1 as SGHRS and CDR2 as YFSETQ. Trimming cost V 0 bases and J 3 bases; bases outside gene matches: 5. CDR3 size: 16 residues. The CDR3 DNA is TGCGCCAGCAGCTTGGCCCCAACAGGGGACACCGGGGAGCTGTTTTTT. Residues: CASSLAPTGDTGELFF.

This clonotype was counted many times. As DNA, the CDR3 is TGTGCCAGCAGCTTACGGGGAGAGTCCTACGAGCAGTACTTC. Amino acid sequence: CASSLRGESYEQYF. This sequence joins TRBV7-9 and TRBJ2-7, with a weak D call TRBD2 (5 bases). CDR1 is SEHNR and CDR2 is FQNEAQ in the germline V gene (reference sequence). V shed 2 bases and J shed 1 base, with 9 bases lying between them. There are 14 residues in the CDR3.

This clonotype was recorded at least ten times. This rearrangement joins TRBV4-3 to TRBJ2-7; D possibly uses TRBD1 or TRBD2 (5 bases each). V was shortened by 4 bases and J by 2 bases, with 9 bases between the two germline ends. This CDR3 spans 13 amino acids. Germline V gene lookup returns CDR1 LGHNA and CDR2 YSLEER. The CDR3 DNA sequence: TGCGCCAGCAGCCCTGGGGACCCCTACGAGCAGTACTTC. Its protein is CASSPGDPYEQYF.

This clonotype was detected many times. V is TRBV28 and J is TRBJ2-6, with D perhaps matching TRBD1 (5 bases). V lost 5 bases and J lost 4, with 12 bases in between. Germline V gene data show CDR1 as MDHEN and CDR2 as SYDVKM. This CDR3 region has 15 residues. The CDR3 reads CASSNSGSGANVLTF. In nucleotides, the CDR3 is TGTGCCAGCAGTAACTCAGGGTCGGGGGCCAACGTCCTGACTTTC. Drawing the rest from reference TRBV28 and TRBJ2-6, the complete variable domain is DVKVTQSSRYLVKRTGEKVFLECVQDMDHENMFWYRQDPGLGLRLIYFSYDVKMKEKGDIPEGYSVSREKKERFSLILESASTNQTSMYLCASSNSGSGANVLTFGAGSRLTVL.

Many counts were recorded for this clonotype. The J gene is TRBJ2-3, the V gene TRBV20-1; 11 nucleotides align to TRBD1. The CDR3 sequence is 15 residues long. V lost 3 bases and J lost 2; bases outside the gene matches: 4. Germline CDR1 and CDR2: DFQATT and SNEGSKA (reference sequence). CDR3 sequence: CSARVDRGLTDTQYF. The CDR3 coding sequence is TGCAGTGCTAGGGTGGACAGGGGGCTCACAGATACGCAGTATTTT.